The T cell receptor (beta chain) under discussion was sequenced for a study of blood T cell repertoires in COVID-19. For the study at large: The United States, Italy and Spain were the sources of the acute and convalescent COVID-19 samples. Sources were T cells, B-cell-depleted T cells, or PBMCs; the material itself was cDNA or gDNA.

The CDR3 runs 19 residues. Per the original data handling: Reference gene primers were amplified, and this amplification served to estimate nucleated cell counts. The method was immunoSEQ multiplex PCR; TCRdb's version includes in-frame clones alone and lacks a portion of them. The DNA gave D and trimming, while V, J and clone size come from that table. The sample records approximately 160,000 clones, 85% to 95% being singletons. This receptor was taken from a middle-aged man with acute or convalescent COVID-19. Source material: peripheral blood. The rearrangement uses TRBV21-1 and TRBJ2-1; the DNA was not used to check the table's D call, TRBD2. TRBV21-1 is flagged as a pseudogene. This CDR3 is CASTQSGTGRAGRNNEQFF. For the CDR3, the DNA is TGTGCCAGCACCCAGTCGGGAACCGGGAGGGCCGGGAGGAACAATGAGCAGTTCTTC.